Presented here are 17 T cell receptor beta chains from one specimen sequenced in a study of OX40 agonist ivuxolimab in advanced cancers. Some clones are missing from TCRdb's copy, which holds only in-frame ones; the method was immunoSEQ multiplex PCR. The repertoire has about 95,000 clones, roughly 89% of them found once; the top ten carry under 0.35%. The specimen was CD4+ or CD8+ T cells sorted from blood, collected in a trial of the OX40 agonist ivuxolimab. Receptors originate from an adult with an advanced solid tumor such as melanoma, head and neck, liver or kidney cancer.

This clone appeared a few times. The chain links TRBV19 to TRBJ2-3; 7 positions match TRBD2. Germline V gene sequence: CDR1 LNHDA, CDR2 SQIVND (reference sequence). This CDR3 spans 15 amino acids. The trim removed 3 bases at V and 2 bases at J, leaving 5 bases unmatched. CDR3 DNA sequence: TGTGCCAGTAGTATGTCCAGGGACTACACAGATACGCAGTATTTT. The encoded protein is CASSMSRDYTDTQYF.

The CDR3 DNA reads TGCGCCAGCAGTGAAAGGTCGGCTGCCTACAATGAGCAGTTCTTC. Its protein is CASSERSAAYNEQFF. The chain has TRBV10-2 and TRBJ2-1; D gene unclear. The CDR3 is 15 amino acids. V was clipped by 3 bases and J by 2 bases, with 11 bases between them. Germline assignment: CDR1 WSHSY and CDR2 SAAADI.

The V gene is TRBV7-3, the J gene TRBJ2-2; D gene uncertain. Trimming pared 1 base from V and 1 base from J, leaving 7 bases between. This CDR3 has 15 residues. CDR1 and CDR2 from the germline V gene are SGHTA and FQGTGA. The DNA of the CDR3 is TGTGCCAGCAGCTTAAACTTGGGGAACACCGGGGAGCTGTTTTTT. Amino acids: CASSLNLGNTGELFF. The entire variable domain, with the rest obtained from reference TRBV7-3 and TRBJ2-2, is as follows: GAGVSQTPSNKVTEKGKYVELRCDPISGHTALYWYRQSLGQGPEFLIYFQGTGAADDSGLPNDRFFAVRPEGSVSTLKIQRTERGDSAVYLCASSLNLGNTGELFFGEGSRLTVL.

The CDR3 DNA is TGTGCCAGCAGCTTGCTAGCGGGAGCGACAGATACGCAGTATTTT. The encoded protein is CASSLLAGATDTQYF. The chain joins TRBV7-6 to TRBJ2-3, with 10 bases matching TRBD2. The V segment lost 3 bases and the J segment 3 bases; nucleotides outside the gene matches: 3. This CDR3 is built from 15 residues. Germline CDR1 and CDR2: SGHVS and FNYEAQ.

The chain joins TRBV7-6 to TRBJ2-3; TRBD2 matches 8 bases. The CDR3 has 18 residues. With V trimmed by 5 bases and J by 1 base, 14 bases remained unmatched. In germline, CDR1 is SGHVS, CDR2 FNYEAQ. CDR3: CASSLRAGGGMGTDTQYF. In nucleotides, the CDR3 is TGTGCCAGCAGCCTTAGGGCCGGGGGGGGAATGGGCACAGATACGCAGTATTTT.

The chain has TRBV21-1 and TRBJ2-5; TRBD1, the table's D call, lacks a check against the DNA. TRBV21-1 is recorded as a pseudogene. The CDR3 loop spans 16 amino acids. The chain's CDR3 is CASSKDIGAARETQYF. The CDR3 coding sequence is TGTGCCAGCAGCAAAGATATAGGGGCTGCGAGGGAGACCCAGTACTTC.

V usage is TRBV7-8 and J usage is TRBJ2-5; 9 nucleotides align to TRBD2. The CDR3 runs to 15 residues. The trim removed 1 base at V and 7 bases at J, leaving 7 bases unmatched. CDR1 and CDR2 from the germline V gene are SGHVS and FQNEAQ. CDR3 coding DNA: TGTGCCAGCAGCTTAGAGGCTAGCGGGGTAGGGACCCAGTACTTC. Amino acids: CASSLEASGVGTQYF.

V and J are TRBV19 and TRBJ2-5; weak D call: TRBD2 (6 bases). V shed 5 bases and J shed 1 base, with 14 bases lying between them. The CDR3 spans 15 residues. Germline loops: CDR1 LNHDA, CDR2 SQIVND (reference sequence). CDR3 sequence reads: CASSFGGLSQETQYF. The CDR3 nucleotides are TGTGCCAGTAGTTTCGGAGGGCTTTCCCAAGAGACCCAGTACTTC.

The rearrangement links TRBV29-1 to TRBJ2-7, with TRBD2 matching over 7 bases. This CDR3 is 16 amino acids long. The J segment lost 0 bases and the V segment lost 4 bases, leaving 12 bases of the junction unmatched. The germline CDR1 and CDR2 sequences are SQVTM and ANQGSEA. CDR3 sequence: CSVAAREGKSSYEQYF. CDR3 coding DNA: TGCAGCGTTGCCGCGAGGGAGGGCAAGAGCTCCTACGAGCAGTACTTC.

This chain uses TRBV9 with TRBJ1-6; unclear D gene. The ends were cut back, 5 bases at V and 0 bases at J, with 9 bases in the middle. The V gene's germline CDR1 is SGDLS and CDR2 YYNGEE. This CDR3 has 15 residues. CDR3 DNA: TGTGCCAGCAGTTTTGAAAGCTCCTATAATTCACCCCTCCACTTT. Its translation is CASSFESSYNSPLHF.

The CDR3 DNA reads TGTGCCAGCAGCCTGAACCCTGGGGCCAACGTCCTGACTTTC. The encoded protein is CASSLNPGANVLTF. The J gene is TRBJ2-6, the V gene TRBV7-2; D unresolved. The germline gives CDR1 SGHTA, CDR2 FQGNSA. V was cut by 5 bases and J by 2 bases, with 7 bases left in between. CDR3 length: 14 residues.

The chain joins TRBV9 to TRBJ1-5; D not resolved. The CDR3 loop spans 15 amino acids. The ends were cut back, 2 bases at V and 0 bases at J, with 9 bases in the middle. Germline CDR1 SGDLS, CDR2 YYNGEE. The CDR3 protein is CASSVEGYSNQPQHF. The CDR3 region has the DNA TGTGCCAGCAGCGTTGAGGGATATAGCAATCAGCCCCAGCATTTT.

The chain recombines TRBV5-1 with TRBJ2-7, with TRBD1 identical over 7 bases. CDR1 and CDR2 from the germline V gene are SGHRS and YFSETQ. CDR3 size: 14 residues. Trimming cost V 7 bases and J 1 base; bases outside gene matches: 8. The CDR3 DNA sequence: TGCGCCAGCCGGGACAGTCCTCAGTCCTACGAGCAGTACTTC. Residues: CASRDSPQSYEQYF.

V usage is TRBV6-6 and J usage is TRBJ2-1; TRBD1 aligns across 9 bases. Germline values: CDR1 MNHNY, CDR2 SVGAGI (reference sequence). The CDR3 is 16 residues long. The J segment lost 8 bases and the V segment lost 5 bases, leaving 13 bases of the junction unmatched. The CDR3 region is CASSRRGTGIIDEQFF. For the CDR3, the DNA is TGTGCCAGCAGTCGCCGGGGGACAGGGATTATTGATGAGCAGTTCTTC.

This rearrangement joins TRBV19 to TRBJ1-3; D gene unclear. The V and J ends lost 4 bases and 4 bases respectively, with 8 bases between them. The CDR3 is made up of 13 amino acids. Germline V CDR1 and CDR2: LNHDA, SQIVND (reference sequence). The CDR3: CASSTGEGNTIYF. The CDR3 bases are TGTGCCAGTAGTACTGGTGAGGGAAACACCATATATTTT.

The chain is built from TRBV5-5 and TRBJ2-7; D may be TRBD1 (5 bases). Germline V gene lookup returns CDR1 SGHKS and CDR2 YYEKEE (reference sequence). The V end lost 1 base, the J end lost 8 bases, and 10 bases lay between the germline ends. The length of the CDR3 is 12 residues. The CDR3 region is CASSLSQGKQYF. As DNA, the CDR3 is TGTGCCAGCAGCTTGTCTCAGGGTAAGCAGTACTTC.

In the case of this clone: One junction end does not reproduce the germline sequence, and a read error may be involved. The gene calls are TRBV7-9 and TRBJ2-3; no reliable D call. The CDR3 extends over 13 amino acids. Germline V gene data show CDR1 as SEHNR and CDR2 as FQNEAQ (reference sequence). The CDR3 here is CASSLDSKDTQYF. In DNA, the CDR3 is TGTGCCAGCAGCTTAGATAGCAAAGATACGCAGTATTTT.